This T cell receptor (beta chain) was obtained from a study of beta chain features in type 1 diabetes. Overall study: In age, gender and cell yields, patients were similar to healthy donors.

The study, taken as a whole, reports: PCR might favor shorter templates, equally in patients and controls. Shorter TCRB CDR3s, moderately but significantly so, were found in Type 1 diabetes patients in all four CD4+ subsets. Because the template was cDNA, high-expressing cells might be over-represented. Compared with healthy donors, patients appeared to share more similar naive, central memory and regulatory TCRB repertoires.

In the case of this clone: The antigen remains undetermined.

Investigators reverse transcribed all isolated RNA, so they sequenced expressed TCRB transcripts. Profiling relied on immunoSEQ multiplex PCR, and the TCRdb table lists in-frame clones only, not all of them. The table has more than 300,000 clones, 9.3% seen once. V shed 5 bases and J 2 bases; nucleotides not matched to a gene: 14. In germline, CDR1 is SEHNR, CDR2 FQNEAQ (reference sequence). This CDR3 is 17 amino acids long. Sequenced sample: central memory CD4+ T cells from blood. The V gene is TRBV7-9, the J gene TRBJ2-5; 7 bases align to TRBD2. The TCR originated in a man in his thirties or forties with type 1 diabetes. The CDR3 protein is CASSPARSGEVQETQYF. The CDR3 nucleotides are TGTGCCAGCAGCCCAGCCCGGAGCGGGGAAGTGCAAGAGACCCAGTACTTC.